This record looks at one T cell receptor beta chain sequence and its context. Its specificity is not known. Out of 9.5 to 10 ml of fresh peripheral blood, PBMCs were obtained. These data come from a study of Graves' ophthalmopathy and Graves' hyperthyroidism. The authors amplified TCR beta CDR3 regions, and they did so from RNA transcripts for repertoire sequencing. In the first round, RT-PCR was carried out with HTBI primers, and a multiplex PCR formed the second round. Via MiXCR, TCRdb re-called the multiplex PCR reads, giving one row per CDR3 protein. Here the sample spans roughly 380,000 distinct CDR3 sequences, over 15% being singletons. The CDR3 runs 13 residues. V lost 3 bases and J lost 1, with 6 bases in between. Germline CDR1 reads KGHSH; CDR2 reads LQKENI. Overall study results and limits: Most expanded clonotypes from thyroid (those above 0.001 frequency) were also found in blood.

The sequence derives from a woman between 18 and 29 years old with stable Graves' hyperthyroidism. Sequencing was performed on peripheral blood. The chain carries TRBV18 and TRBJ1-1, with no clear D. The CDR3, as DNA: TGTGCCAGCTCACCGACACGGAACACTGAAGCTTTCTTT. Its protein product is CASSPTRNTEAFF.